One and the same sample provided the 8 T cell receptor beta chains below, sequenced in a study of vaccination and CD4 T cells after COVID-19. Using its own MiXCR run on the PCR reads, TCRdb lists one record per CDR3 protein. Of around 20,000 distinct CDR3 sequences in the sample, more than 45% are singletons; the top ten hold over 0.75%. The input for sequencing was CD4+ T cells from blood, taken before SARS-CoV-2 vaccination. These receptors came from a human donor who had recovered from COVID-19.

J is TRBJ1-5 and V is TRBV7-2, with 9 bases that match TRBD1. With 1 base clipped from V and 6 bases from J, the junction kept 7 bases outside the gene matches. CDR1 SGHTA and CDR2 FQGNSA come from the germline V gene. The CDR3 length is 16 residues. This CDR3 is CASSLGDRVLPQPQHF. As DNA, the CDR3 is TGTGCCAGCAGCTTAGGGGACAGGGTCCTCCCTCAGCCCCAGCATTTT.

This clonotype was seen more than once but under ten times. The V and J genes are TRBV6-2 or TRBV6-3 and TRBJ1-5; tentatively, D is TRBD1 (5 bases). Germline CDR1 reads MNHEY; CDR2 reads SVGEGT. The CDR3 extends over 10 amino acids. V was pared by 8 bases and J by 11 bases, with 10 bases between. Written as DNA, the CDR3 is TGTGCCAGCGGACAATCAGCCCAGCATTTT. Translation: CASGQSAQHF.

The chain's CDR3 is CASSLVGQQSSYEQYF. The CDR3 DNA sequence: TGCGCCAGCAGCTTGGTGGGACAACAGTCCTCCTACGAGCAGTACTTC. The chain employs TRBV5-1 and TRBJ2-7; D may be TRBD1 (6 bases). This CDR3 region has 16 residues. Per germline, CDR1 SGHRS and CDR2 YFSETQ. The V and J ends lost 0 bases and 0 bases respectively, with 13 bases between them. Complete variable domain (other parts from reference TRBV5-1 and TRBJ2-7): KAGVTQTPRYLIKTRGQQVTLSCSPISGHRSVSWYQQTPGQGLQFLFEYFSETQRNKGNFPGRFSGRQFSNSRSEMNVSTLELGDSALYLCASSLVGQQSSYEQYFGPGTRLTVT.

The chain combines TRBV18 with TRBJ2-5, with D perhaps TRBD1 (6 bases). Per the germline V gene, CDR1 is KGHSH and CDR2 is LQKENI. CDR3 length: 18 amino acids. Trimming cost V 3 bases and J 5 bases, with 25 bases left between them. CDR3 in amino acids: CASSPIAATTGRGETQYF. CDR3 sequence (DNA): TGTGCCAGCTCACCCATCGCTGCTACGACAGGCCGAGGGGAGACCCAGTACTTC.

The table lists this clonotype with a count of one. The chain carries TRBV20-1 and TRBJ2-5; 10 nucleotides agree with TRBD2. The CDR3 contains 14 residues. The V and J ends lost 2 bases and 5 bases, in that order; junction bases with no gene match: 5. Germline V gives CDR1 DFQATT, CDR2 SNEGSKA (reference sequence). CDR3 sequence (DNA): TGCAGTGCTAGACCTAGCGGGAGTCCTGAGACCCAGTACTTC. Translating gives CSARPSGSPETQYF.

Here the CDR3 reads CATSRETWTANEKLFF. CDR3 coding DNA: TGTGCCACCAGCAGGGAAACCTGGACAGCTAATGAAAAACTGTTTTTT. The chain has TRBV15 and TRBJ1-4; D is possibly TRBD1 (6 bases). The CDR3 is 16 amino acids. Trimming stripped 3 bases from V and 3 bases from J, with 14 bases between. Per germline, CDR1 LNHNV and CDR2 YYDKDF (reference sequence).

V gene TRBV28 combines with J gene TRBJ2-5, with 7 bases fitting TRBD1. This CDR3 is built from 14 residues. The V gene's germline CDR1 is MDHEN and CDR2 SYDVKM. V was pared by 11 bases and J by 2 bases, with 11 bases of the junction left unmatched. The CDR3 DNA follows: TGTGCCGCAGGGGGACGGCAAAAGCAAGAGACCCAGTACTTC. It translates to CAAGGRQKQETQYF.

The chain employs TRBV5-4 and TRBJ2-3; perhaps TRBD2 as D (6 bases). The CDR3 spans 17 residues. Trimming left V 1 base short and J 0 bases short, with 15 bases between. CDR1 is SGHNT and CDR2 is YYREEE in the germline V gene (reference sequence). CDR3 nucleotides: TGTGCCAGCAGCTTGATTTTACGGGAGACTAGCACAGATACGCAGTATTTT. Translation: CASSLILRETSTDTQYF.